A single sample gave rise to the 2 T cell receptor beta chains below, sequenced in a study of tumor and adjacent non-tumor tissue in lung cancer. The library came from three nested PCR rounds adapted from ARM-PCR protocols. TCRdb analysed the multiplex PCR reads with MiXCR anew, one entry per CDR3 protein. The sample consists of over 110,000 distinct CDR3 sequences, roughly 70% of them appearing once. RNA was extracted from bulk tissue without any cell sorting. Source material: lung tumor tissue. These receptors came from a man in his 60s with small cell lung cancer.

The chain couples TRBV29-1 to TRBJ2-3, with 12 bases matching TRBD2. CDR3 length: 16 residues. Looked up from germline, CDR1 is SQVTM and CDR2 is ANQGSEA. Unmatched junction bases numbered 11, after V lost 7 bases and J lost 3 bases. The CDR3 nucleotides are TGCAGCGGTATACTGGGACTAGCGGGTGGTACAGATACGCAGTATTTT. Its translation is CSGILGLAGGTDTQYF.

This clonotype was seen a handful of times. A clone one base away is much larger, so this may be a read error. The rearrangement joins TRBV7-9 to TRBJ1-1; D remains ambiguous. The germline CDR1 and CDR2 sequences are SEHNR and FQNEAQ (reference sequence). This CDR3 spans 13 amino acids. CDR3: CTSSLEGGFEAFF. CDR3 nucleotides: TGTACCAGCAGCTTAGAAGGTGGCTTTGAAGCTTTCTTT.